This T cell receptor (beta chain) came from a study of beta chain features in type 1 diabetes (dated by TCRdb to 2016 to 2018). For the study in its entirety: Mean age, gender distribution, total cell number and subset yield were not different between patients and healthy donors. The study compared the TCRB repertoires of sorted circulating CD4+ T cell subsets in recently diagnosed type 1 diabetes patients with those in matched healthy donors. Naive and central memory subsets were obtained from all 30 or so donors, but regulatory and stem cell-like memory subsets were isolated from only 8 patients and about 8 healthy donors. A total of 107,917,701 sorted cells were examined across all samples, and the number of cells per subset was strongly correlated with RNA yield. Study-wide findings and limitations: Naive, central memory and regulatory TCRB repertoires appeared to be more alike among patients than among healthy donors. In all four CD4+ subsets, TCRB CDR3 length was moderately but significantly shorter in type 1 diabetes patients. Because the HLA sub-analyses included only small numbers of individuals, any influence of HLA type on TCRB rearrangement was left unresolved. At VDJ recombination sites, patients with type 1 diabetes made fewer insertions and deleted more nucleotides, a pattern implying thymic rearrangement abnormalities. Because cDNA was sequenced instead of genomic DNA, highly expressing activated cells could be over-represented, though the groups showed no difference in activation or CD3 levels. PCR might favor shorter templates, but patient and control samples were amplified and corrected together, so any skew would affect both groups equally.

All of the isolated RNA was reverse transcribed with the High Capacity cDNA Reverse Transcription Kit, so expressed TCRB transcripts were sequenced. Deep immunoSEQ sequencing was applied to naive, central memory and regulatory T cell samples, giving an average of approximately 3.8 million total reads per sample. Sorted cells were lysed in RLT buffer, and RNA was extracted using DNase-treated RNeasy Micro or Mini kits according to cell number. Each cell subset was processed on its own to prevent cross-contamination, while patient and healthy donor samples were processed together. The immunoSEQ multiplex PCR was used to amplify TCRB sequences from cDNA, generating 87-bp fragments that spanned the CDR3 region. Amplicons were sequenced on the Illumina HiSeq platform. The authors' pipeline ran thus. Synthetic template baselines were used to correct PCR bias computationally, reads within Hamming distance 2 were collapsed, and singletons that could not be merged were discarded. Reads were aligned against IMGT to assign V, D and J genes, CDR3 length and insertions or deletions at six rearrangement sites. Clonotype counts were normalized to sorted cell number within each subset before computing true diversity and Gini coefficients with the tcR R package. The overlap coefficient, calculated on TCRB nucleotide sequences, was used to measure repertoire sharing. Out-of-frame TCRB sequences from naive cells were analyzed to stand in for the pre-selection repertoire. Drawn from immuneACCESS, this table holds only the in-frame rearrangements with V and J called that TCRdb kept. Clones are partly lost; checked studies trace under half to an unresolved V gene and leave the rest unexplained. That table supplies the V and J calls and clone size; D and trimming were determined from the DNA. Across this sample there are about 660,000 clones, with over 13% seen only once. Clones ranked in the top ten supply approximately 0.043% of the sample.

Each donor gave one peripheral blood draw, averaging approximately 110 mL, which was collected into heparinised tubes. Naive, central memory, regulatory and stem cell-like memory CD4+ T cells were sorted on a BD FACSAria II using a panel including CD45RO, CCR7, CD25, CD127, CD95 and CD27. A purity above 95% was achieved for all sorted populations. PBMCs were isolated immediately by Lymphoprep density gradient centrifugation and stained directly without culture. Samples were stained and sorted in pairs, with one healthy donor and one patient per experiment, so that batch effects were minimized. In this sample, this clone turned up a few times. Its antigen is not yet known. No much larger clonotype is one base removed from it; base qualities were not supplied. The CDR3 covers 13 residues, taking in both the cysteine and the phenylalanine. Just CDR3 DNA is preserved here, 39 bases in frame from base 1. Based on the germline V gene, the CDR1 and CDR2 sequences are SGHRS and YFSETQ. V is pared back by 0 bases and J by 6 bases, with 9 bases lying between the germline termini.

The sequenced sample consisted of naive CD4+ T cells from blood. What this sample's cell subset or site label stands for: true naive CD4+ T cells. The TCR comes from a man aged 18 to 30 with type 1 diabetes. Rearrangement joined TRBV5-1 to TRBJ1-1; no confident D gene assignment can be made. CDR3 sequence: CASSLDRTAEAFF. The base sequence is TGCGCCAGCAGCTTGGACCGTACGGCTGAAGCTTTCTTT.